This T cell receptor beta chain was recorded in a study of blood T cell repertoires in COVID-19. Trimming took off 2 bases at V and 5 bases at J, with 9 bases between the two ends. The germline V gene has CDR1 SGHAT and CDR2 FQNNGV. This CDR3 is built from 13 residues. Source study methods: Reference gene primer amplification gave estimated nucleated cell counts. Produced via immunoSEQ multiplex PCR; TCRdb's table is partial and in-frame only. That table supplies the V and J calls and clone size; D and trimming were determined from the DNA. The data contain hundreds of thousands of clones, more than 80% of them seen just once; the ten biggest clones take up under 0.3%.

The TCR originated in a woman younger than 35 with acute or convalescent COVID-19. Sequences were obtained from peripheral blood. The chain uses TRBV11-2 and TRBJ1-1, with TRBD1 as a possible D gene (6 bases). The CDR3 reads CASSLITGTEAFF. In DNA form, the CDR3 reads TGTGCCAGCAGCTTAATCACAGGGACTGAAGCTTTCTTT.